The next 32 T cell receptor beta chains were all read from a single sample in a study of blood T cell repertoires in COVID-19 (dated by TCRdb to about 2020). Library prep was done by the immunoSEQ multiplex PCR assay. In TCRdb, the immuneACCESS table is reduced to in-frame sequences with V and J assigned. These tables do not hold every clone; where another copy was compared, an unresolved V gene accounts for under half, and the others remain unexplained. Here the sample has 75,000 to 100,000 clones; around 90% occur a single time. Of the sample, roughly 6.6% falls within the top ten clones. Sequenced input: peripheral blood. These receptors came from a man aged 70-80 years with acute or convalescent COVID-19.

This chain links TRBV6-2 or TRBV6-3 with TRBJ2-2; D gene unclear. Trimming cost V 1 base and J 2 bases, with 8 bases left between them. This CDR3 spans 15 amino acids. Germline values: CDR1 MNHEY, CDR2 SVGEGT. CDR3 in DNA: TGTGCCAGCAGTTACTGGCAGACTAACACCGGGGAGCTGTTTTTT. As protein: CASSYWQTNTGELFF.

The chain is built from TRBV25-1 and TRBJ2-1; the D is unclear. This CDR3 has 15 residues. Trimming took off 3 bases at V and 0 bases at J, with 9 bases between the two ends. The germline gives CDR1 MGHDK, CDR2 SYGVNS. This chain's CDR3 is CASSDKFSSYNEQFF. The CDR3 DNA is TGTGCCAGCAGTGACAAGTTTAGCTCCTACAATGAGCAGTTCTTC.

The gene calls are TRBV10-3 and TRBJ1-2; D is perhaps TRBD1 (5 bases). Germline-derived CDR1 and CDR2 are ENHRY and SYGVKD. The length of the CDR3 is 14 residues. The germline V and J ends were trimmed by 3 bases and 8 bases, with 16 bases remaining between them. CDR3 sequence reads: CAISEYEDGGGYTF. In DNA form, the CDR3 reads TGTGCCATCAGTGAATACGAGGACGGGGGAGGCTACACCTTC.

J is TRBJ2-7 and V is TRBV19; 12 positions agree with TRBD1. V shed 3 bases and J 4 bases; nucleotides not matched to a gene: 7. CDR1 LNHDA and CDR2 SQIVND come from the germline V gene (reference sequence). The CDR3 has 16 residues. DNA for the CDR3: TGTGCCAGTAGTATTTCCGCGGGACAGGGGGCTTACGAGCAGTACTTC. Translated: CASSISAGQGAYEQYF. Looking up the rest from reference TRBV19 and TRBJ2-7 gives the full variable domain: DGGITQSPKYLFRKEGQNVTLSCEQNLNHDAMYWYRQDPGQGLRLIYYSQIVNDFQKGDIAEGYSVSREKKESFPLTVTSAQKNPTAFYLCASSISAGQGAYEQYFGPGTRLTVT.

The CDR3 nucleotides read TGCGCCAGCAGCTTGGGTGGGGGGTCGTATAATTCACCCCTCCACTTT. This sequence encodes CASSLGGGSYNSPLHF. The V call is TRBV5-1, the J call TRBJ1-6; D is possibly TRBD1 (5 bases). Germline values: CDR1 SGHRS, CDR2 YFSETQ. This CDR3 region has 16 residues. V was trimmed by 0 bases and J by 4 bases, leaving 11 bases between them. The variable domain in full, with the rest retrieved from reference TRBV5-1 and TRBJ1-6, is KAGVTQTPRYLIKTRGQQVTLSCSPISGHRSVSWYQQTPGQGLQFLFEYFSETQRNKGNFPGRFSGRQFSNSRSEMNVSTLELGDSALYLCASSLGGGSYNSPLHFGNGTRLTVT.

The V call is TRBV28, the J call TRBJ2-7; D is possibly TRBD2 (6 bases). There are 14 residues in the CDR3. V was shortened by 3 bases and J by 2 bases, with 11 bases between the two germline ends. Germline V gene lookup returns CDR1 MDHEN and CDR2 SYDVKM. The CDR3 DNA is TGTGCCAGCAGTTTTGGTGGGGGGACCTACGAGCAGTACTTC. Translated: CASSFGGGTYEQYF.

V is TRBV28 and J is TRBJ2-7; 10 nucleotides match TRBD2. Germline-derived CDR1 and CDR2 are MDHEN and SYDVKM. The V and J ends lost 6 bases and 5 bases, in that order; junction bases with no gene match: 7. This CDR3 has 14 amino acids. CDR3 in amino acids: CASSELAGFNEQYF. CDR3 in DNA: TGTGCCAGCAGCGAACTAGCGGGATTCAACGAGCAGTACTTC. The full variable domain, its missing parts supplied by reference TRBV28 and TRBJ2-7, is DVKVTQSSRYLVKRTGEKVFLECVQDMDHENMFWYRQDPGLGLRLIYFSYDVKMKEKGDIPEGYSVSREKKERFSLILESASTNQTSMYLCASSELAGFNEQYFGPGTRLTVT.

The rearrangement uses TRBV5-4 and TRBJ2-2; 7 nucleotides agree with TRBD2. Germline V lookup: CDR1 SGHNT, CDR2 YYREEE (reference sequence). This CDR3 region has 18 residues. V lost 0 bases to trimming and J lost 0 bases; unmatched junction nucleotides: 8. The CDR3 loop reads CASSLGGPRGTNTGELFF. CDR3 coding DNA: TGTGCCAGCAGCTTGGGGGGACCGCGGGGGACGAACACCGGGGAGCTGTTTTTT.

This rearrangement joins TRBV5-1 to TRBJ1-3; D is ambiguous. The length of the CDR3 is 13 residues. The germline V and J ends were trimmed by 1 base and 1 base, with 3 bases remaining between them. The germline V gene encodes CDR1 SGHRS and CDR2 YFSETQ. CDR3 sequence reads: CASSLQSGNTIYF. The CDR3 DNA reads TGCGCCAGCAGCTTGCAGTCTGGAAACACCATATATTTT.

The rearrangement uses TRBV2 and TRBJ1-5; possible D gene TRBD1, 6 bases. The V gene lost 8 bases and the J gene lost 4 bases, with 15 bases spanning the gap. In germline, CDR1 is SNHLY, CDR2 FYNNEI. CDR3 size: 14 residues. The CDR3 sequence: CASSREGTNQPQHF. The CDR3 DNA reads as TGTGCCAGCTCGAGAGAGGGGACAAATCAGCCCCAGCATTTT. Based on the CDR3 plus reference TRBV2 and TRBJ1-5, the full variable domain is EPEVTQTPSHQVTQMGQEVILRCVPISNHLYFYWYRQILGQKVEFLVSFYNNEISEKSEIFDDQFSVERPDGSNFTLKIRSTKLEDSAMYFCASSREGTNQPQHFGDGTRLSIL.

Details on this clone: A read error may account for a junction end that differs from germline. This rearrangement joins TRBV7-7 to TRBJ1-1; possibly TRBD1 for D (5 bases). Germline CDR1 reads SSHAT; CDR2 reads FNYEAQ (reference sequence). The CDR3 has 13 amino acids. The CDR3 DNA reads TGTGCTAGCAGCTTAGGGGAGGGCACTGAAGCTTTCTTT. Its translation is CASSLGEGTEAFF.

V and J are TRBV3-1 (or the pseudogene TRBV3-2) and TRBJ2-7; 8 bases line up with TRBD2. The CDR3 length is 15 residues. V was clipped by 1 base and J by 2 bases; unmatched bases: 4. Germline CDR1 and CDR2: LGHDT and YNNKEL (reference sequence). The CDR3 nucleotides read TGTGCCAGCAGCCAAGGCCCGGGAGGGACCTACGAGCAGTACTTC. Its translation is CASSQGPGGTYEQYF.

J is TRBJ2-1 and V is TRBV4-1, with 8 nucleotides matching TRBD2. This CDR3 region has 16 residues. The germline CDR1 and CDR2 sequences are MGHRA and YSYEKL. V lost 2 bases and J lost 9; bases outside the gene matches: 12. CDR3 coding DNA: TGCGCCAGCAGCCAATCCCCGGGACTAGAGTCGGGTGAGCAGTTCTTC. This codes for CASSQSPGLESGEQFF.

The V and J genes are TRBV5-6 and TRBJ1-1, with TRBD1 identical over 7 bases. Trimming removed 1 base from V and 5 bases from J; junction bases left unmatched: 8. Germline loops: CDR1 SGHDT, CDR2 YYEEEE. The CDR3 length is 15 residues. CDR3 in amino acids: CASSLTGQLTTEAFF. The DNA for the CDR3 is TGTGCCAGCAGCTTGACGGGACAGTTAACTACTGAAGCTTTCTTT.

The CDR3 DNA is TGCGCCAGCAGCTTGGGGGGACCTAGCGGCGAGCAGTTCTTC. Protein sequence: CASSLGGPSGEQFF. This chain connects TRBV5-1 to TRBJ2-1; 7 nucleotides match TRBD2. The CDR3 is 14 residues long. J gave up 10 bases and V 0 bases, and 7 bases lay outside the gene matches. CDR1 and CDR2 from the germline V gene are SGHRS and YFSETQ.

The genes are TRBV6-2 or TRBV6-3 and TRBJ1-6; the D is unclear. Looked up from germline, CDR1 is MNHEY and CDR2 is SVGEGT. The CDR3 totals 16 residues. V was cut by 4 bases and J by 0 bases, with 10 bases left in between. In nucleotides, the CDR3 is TGTGCCAGCAGTTTAGGAGGTGGCTCCTATAATTCACCCCTCCACTTT. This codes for CASSLGGGSYNSPLHF.

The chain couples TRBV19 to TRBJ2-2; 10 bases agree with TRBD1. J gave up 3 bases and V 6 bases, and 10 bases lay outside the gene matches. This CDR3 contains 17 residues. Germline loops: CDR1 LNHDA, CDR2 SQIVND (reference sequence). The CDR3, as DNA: TGTGCCAGTAGGGTCGACCTAGGGACAGGGGACACCGGGGAGCTGTTTTTT. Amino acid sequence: CASRVDLGTGDTGELFF.

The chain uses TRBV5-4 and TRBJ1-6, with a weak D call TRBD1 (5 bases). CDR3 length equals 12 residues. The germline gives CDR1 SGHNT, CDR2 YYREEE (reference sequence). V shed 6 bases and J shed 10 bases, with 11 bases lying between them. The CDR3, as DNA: TGTGCCAGCAATAAGGGGCTATCACCCCTCCACTTT. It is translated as CASNKGLSPLHF.

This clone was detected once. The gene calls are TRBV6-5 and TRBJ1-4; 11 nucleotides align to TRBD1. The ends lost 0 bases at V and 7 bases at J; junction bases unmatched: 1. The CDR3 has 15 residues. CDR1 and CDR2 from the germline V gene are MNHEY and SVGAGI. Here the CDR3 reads CASSYSGTGGEKLFF. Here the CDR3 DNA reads TGTGCCAGCAGTTACTCTGGGACAGGGGGTGAAAAACTGTTTTTT.

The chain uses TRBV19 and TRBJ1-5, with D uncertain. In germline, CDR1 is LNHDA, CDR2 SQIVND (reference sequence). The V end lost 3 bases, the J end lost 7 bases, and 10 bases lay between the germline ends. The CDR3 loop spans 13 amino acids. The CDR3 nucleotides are TGTGCCAGTAGTATGTCGGGGTACCAGCCCCAGCATTTT. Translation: CASSMSGYQPQHF.

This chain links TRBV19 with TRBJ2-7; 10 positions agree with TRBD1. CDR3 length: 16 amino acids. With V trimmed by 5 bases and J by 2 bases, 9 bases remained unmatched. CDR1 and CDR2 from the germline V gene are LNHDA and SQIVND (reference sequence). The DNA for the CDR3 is TGTGCCAGTAGTTCCAGGACAGGGGGGAACACCTACGAGCAGTACTTC. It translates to CASSSRTGGNTYEQYF.

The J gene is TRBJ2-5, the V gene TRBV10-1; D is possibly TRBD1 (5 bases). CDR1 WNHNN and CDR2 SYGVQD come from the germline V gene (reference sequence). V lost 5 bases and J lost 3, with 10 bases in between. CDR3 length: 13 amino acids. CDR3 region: CASSRQWEETQYF. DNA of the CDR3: TGCGCCAGCAGTAGACAGTGGGAAGAGACCCAGTACTTC.

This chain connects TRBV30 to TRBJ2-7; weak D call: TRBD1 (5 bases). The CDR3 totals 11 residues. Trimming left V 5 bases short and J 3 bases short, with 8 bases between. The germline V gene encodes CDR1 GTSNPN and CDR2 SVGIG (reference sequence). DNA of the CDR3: TGTGCCTGGGGGGCCCTCTACGAGCAGTACTTC. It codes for CAWGALYEQYF.

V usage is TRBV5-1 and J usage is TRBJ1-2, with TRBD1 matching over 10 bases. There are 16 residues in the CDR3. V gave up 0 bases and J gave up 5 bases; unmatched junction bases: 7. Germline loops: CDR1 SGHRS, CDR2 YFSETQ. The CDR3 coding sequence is TGCGCCAGCAGCTTGGCGGGGACAGGGGTCGGATATGGCTACACCTTC. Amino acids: CASSLAGTGVGYGYTF.

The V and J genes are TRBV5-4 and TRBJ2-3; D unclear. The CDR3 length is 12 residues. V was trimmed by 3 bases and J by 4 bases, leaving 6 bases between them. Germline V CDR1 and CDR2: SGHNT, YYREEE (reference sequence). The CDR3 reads CASSSPADTQYF. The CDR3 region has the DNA TGTGCCAGCAGCTCCCCTGCAGATACGCAGTATTTT.

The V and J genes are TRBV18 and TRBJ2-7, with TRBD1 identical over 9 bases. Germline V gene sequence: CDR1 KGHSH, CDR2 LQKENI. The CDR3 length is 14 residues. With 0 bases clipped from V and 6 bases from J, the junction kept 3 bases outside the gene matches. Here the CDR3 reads CASSPPGQGSEQYF. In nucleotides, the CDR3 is TGTGCCAGCTCACCACCGGGACAGGGAAGCGAGCAGTACTTC.

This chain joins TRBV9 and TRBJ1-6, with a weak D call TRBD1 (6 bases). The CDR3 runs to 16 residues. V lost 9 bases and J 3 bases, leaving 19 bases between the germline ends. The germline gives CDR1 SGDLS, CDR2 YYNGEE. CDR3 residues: CATAGRGIFYNSPLHF. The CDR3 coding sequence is TGTGCCACCGCGGGCAGGGGCATTTTCTATAATTCACCCCTCCACTTT.

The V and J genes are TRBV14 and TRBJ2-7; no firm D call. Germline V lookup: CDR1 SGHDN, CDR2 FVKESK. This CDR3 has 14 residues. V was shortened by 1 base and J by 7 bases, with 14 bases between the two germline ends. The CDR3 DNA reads TGTGCCAGCAGCCAAGGGTTTCTTCTCGGGGAGCAGTACTTC. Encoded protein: CASSQGFLLGEQYF.

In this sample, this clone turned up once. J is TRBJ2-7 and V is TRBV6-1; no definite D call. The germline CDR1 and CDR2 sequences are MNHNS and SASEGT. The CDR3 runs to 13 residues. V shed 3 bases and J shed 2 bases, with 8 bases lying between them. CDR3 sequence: CASSESGPYEQYF. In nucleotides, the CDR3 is TGTGCCAGCAGTGAGTCGGGTCCCTACGAGCAGTACTTC.

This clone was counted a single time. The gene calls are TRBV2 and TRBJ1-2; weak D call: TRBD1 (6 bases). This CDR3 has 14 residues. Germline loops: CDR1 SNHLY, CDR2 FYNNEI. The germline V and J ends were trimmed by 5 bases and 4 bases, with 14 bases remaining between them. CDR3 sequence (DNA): TGTGCCAGCAGTAACACCCGGGGGGCCTATGGCTACACCTTC. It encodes CASSNTRGAYGYTF. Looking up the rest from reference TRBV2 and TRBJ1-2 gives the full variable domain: EPEVTQTPSHQVTQMGQEVILRCVPISNHLYFYWYRQILGQKVEFLVSFYNNEISEKSEIFDDQFSVERPDGSNFTLKIRSTKLEDSAMYFCASSNTRGAYGYTFGSGTRLTVV.

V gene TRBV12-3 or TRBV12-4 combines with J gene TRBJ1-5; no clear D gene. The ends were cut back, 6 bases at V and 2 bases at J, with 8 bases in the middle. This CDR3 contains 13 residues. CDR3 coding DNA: TGTGCCAGCAGGACTCGGGGCAATCAGCCCCAGCATTTT. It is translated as CASRTRGNQPQHF.

The CDR3 DNA reads TGTGCCAGCAGTTTATCGGTAGCGGGGGCCTACGAGCAGTACTTC. Amino acid sequence: CASSLSVAGAYEQYF. This chain uses TRBV28 with TRBJ2-7; 9 bases match TRBD2. The CDR3 length is 15 residues. With 1 base clipped from V and 2 bases from J, the junction kept 3 bases outside the gene matches. The germline CDR1 and CDR2 sequences are MDHEN and SYDVKM.